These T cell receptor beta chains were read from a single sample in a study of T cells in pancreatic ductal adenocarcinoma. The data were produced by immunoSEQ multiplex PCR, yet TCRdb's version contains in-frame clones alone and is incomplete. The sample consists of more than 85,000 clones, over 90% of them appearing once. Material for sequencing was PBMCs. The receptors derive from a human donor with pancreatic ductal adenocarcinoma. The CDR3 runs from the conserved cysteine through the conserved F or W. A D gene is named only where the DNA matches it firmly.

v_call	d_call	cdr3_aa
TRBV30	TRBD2	CAWAGGRYNEQFF
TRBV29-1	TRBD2	CSVVGAGGPQETQYF
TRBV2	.	CASREREAFF
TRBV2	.	CASRERTQAYEQYF
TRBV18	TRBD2	CASAETSGRQYNEQFF
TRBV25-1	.	CASRETEYSNQPQHF
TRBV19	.	CASSIQEDTEAFF
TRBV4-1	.	CASSRTAFTPATNEKLFF
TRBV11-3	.	CASSSVTGELFF
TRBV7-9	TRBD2	CASSLTSGRGWTQYF
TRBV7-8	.	CASSPPGSRNEQFF
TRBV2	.	CASKSTGANVLTF
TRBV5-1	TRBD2	CASSAGGGGNIQYF
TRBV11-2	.	CASTQQGTYEQYF
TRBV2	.	CASVGESSYEQYF
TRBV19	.	CASRTAGNTIYF
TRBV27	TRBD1	CAIPGQVGNTEAFF
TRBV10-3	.	CAIFTQNSGELFF
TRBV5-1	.	CASSFGGASTGELFF
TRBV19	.	CASSPTGGQETQYF
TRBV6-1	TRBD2	CASSRLAGSQHEQFF
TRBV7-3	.	CASSWISGTTNNEQFF
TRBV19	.	CASSPRSRSGANVLTF